This TCR beta chain is drawn from a study of shared T cell receptors in the human thymus. Libraries were prepared by immunoSEQ multiplex PCR; TCRdb keeps only in-frame clonotypes and omits some of them. The table has more than 550,000 clones, approximately 83% seen once. This clone appeared once. The sample was also reused in another study, on human thymus T cells. That paper states: Healthy Finnish infants undergoing corrective surgery for congenital heart defects provided the donor material. Corrective cardiac operations yielded the resected thymus tissue. Thymic and blood repertoires seemed to favor certain V and J genes. Overlap was high between thymic repertoires from unrelated individuals, as reported in related research.

This clonotype was sampled from a girl under three years old with a congenital heart defect. The specimen was thymocytes.

In nucleotides, the CDR3 is TGCGCCAGCAGCACCCCCTCTGTCAGGGCCCACTCCTACGAGCAGTACTTC. Amino acids: CASSTPSVRAHSYEQYF. The gene calls are TRBV5-1 and TRBJ2-7; D is perhaps TRBD1 (5 bases). The V and J ends lost 4 bases and 0 bases respectively, with 20 bases between them. This CDR3 comprises 17 residues. Germline V lookup: CDR1 SGHRS, CDR2 YFSETQ.